The 24 T cell receptor beta chains reported below all come from one sample, sequenced in a study of blood T cell repertoires in COVID-19. Sequenced by immunoSEQ multiplex PCR; TCRdb stores in-frame clones only, minus some. In the table there are 250,000 or so clones, 80% to 90% of which are singletons. The sample comprised peripheral blood. The source of these receptors is a woman aged 40 to 50 who had recovered from COVID-19.

The chain is built from TRBV15 and TRBJ1-2; weak D call: TRBD1 (6 bases). The CDR3 has 16 residues. Germline loops: CDR1 LNHNV, CDR2 YYDKDF (reference sequence). The V and J ends lost 0 bases and 7 bases respectively, with 18 bases between them. The CDR3 sequence is CATSRDLSAGAGGYTF. In DNA, the CDR3 is TGTGCCACCAGCAGAGATCTAAGTGCAGGGGCAGGTGGCTACACCTTC. Filled out from reference TRBV15 and TRBJ1-2, the complete variable domain reads DAMVIQNPRYQVTQFGKPVTLSCSQTLNHNVMYWYQQKSSQAPKLLFHYYDKDFNNEADTPDNFQSRRPNTSFCFLDIRSPGLGDTAMYLCATSRDLSAGAGGYTFGSGTRLTVV.

The chain couples TRBV19 to TRBJ1-2; TRBD1 might be the D (5 bases). Deletions cut 5 bases from V and 2 bases from J, with 9 bases between. Germline V gives CDR1 LNHDA, CDR2 SQIVND (reference sequence). This CDR3 region has 13 residues. CDR3 nucleotide sequence: TGTGCCAGTAGTTACAAGGGGAACTATGGCTACACCTTC. Protein product: CASSYKGNYGYTF.

The V call is TRBV12-3 or TRBV12-4, the J call TRBJ1-1; D might be TRBD1 (6 bases). CDR3 size: 13 residues. Trimming cost V 6 bases and J 4 bases, with 12 bases left between them. The CDR3 protein is CASRAQGPTEAFF. The CDR3 bases are TGTGCCAGCAGGGCACAGGGTCCCACTGAAGCTTTCTTT.

The chain recombines TRBV29-1 with TRBJ2-2; TRBD1 is a possible D gene (5 bases). The V end was cut by 7 bases, the J end by 0 bases, with 15 bases between. Germline values: CDR1 SQVTM, CDR2 ANQGSEA. CDR3 length: 15 residues. CDR3 nucleotide sequence: TGCAGCGCCAAAGGGGTGATCACGAACACCGGGGAGCTGTTTTTT. As protein: CSAKGVITNTGELFF.

The J gene is TRBJ1-2, the V gene TRBV7-9; D call uncertain. In germline, CDR1 is SEHNR, CDR2 FQNEAQ (reference sequence). The V gene lost 2 bases and the J gene lost 6 bases, with 19 bases spanning the gap. The CDR3 length is 16 residues. This chain's CDR3 is CASSLKYGEITNGYTF. The CDR3 coding sequence is TGTGCCAGCAGCTTAAAGTATGGGGAGATTACCAATGGCTACACCTTC.

The chain recombines TRBV19 with TRBJ1-5; unclear D gene. Germline-derived CDR1 and CDR2 are LNHDA and SQIVND (reference sequence). This CDR3 region has 13 residues. Trimming left V 6 bases short and J 11 bases short, with 17 bases between. CDR3 sequence reads: CASSGRGPLAQHF. The CDR3 DNA reads TGTGCCAGTAGCGGGAGAGGGCCCCTGGCCCAGCATTTT.

This chain uses TRBV5-5 with TRBJ2-5, with 14 bases lining up with TRBD2. V was pared by 6 bases and J by 2 bases, with 9 bases of the junction left unmatched. The CDR3 is made up of 17 amino acids. Germline loops: CDR1 SGHKS, CDR2 YYEKEE (reference sequence). CDR3 bases: TGTGCCAGCACCCCGGGACTAGCGGGGGTCCCTCAAGAGACCCAGTACTTC. Its protein is CASTPGLAGVPQETQYF.

The chain recombines TRBV5-8 with TRBJ1-1, with 7 bases that match TRBD1. The CDR3 totals 14 residues. Germline CDR1 reads SGHTS; CDR2 reads YDEGEE. V lost 2 bases to trimming and J lost 5 bases; unmatched junction nucleotides: 6. The CDR3 region has the DNA TGTGCCAGCAGCTTCCAGGGGGTTGGGACTGAAGCTTTCTTT. The encoded protein is CASSFQGVGTEAFF.

The chain couples TRBV24-1 to TRBJ2-5; TRBD1 agrees at 7 bases. V gave up 2 bases and J gave up 7 bases; unmatched junction bases: 9. The CDR3 contains 15 residues. The germline CDR1 and CDR2 sequences are KGHDR and SFDVKD. The CDR3 here is CATSDSFAQGVTQYF. The CDR3 nucleotides read TGTGCCACCAGTGATTCTTTCGCCCAGGGGGTGACCCAGTACTTC.

The gene calls are TRBV7-2 and TRBJ1-2; TRBD1 is a possible D gene (5 bases). CDR3 size: 11 residues. Germline V gene data show CDR1 as SGHTA and CDR2 as FQGNSA. Trimming removed 9 bases at V and 4 bases at J, with 9 bases between. Written as DNA, the CDR3 is TGTGCCAGTAGGGGTTCCTATGGCTACACCTTC. Amino acid sequence: CASRGSYGYTF.

This chain links TRBV5-4 with TRBJ2-1; 8 nucleotides match TRBD2. CDR1 is SGHNT and CDR2 is YYREEE in the germline V gene (reference sequence). V lost 4 bases and J lost 9; bases outside the gene matches: 15. The CDR3 is 16 amino acids. CDR3 sequence reads: CASSLIGGGLYGEQFF. The DNA for the CDR3 is TGTGCCAGCAGCCTAATTGGCGGGGGGCTCTATGGTGAGCAGTTCTTC.

The chain recombines TRBV10-2 with TRBJ1-4; no clear D. V was cut by 6 bases and J by 2 bases, with 10 bases left in between. The CDR3 totals 14 residues. Germline V gives CDR1 WSHSY, CDR2 SAAADI. The CDR3 DNA reads TGCGCCAGCAGGGAGGGCTGGACTAATGAAAAACTGTTTTTT. Translated, it gives CASREGWTNEKLFF.

The gene calls are TRBV3-1 (or the pseudogene TRBV3-2) and TRBJ1-3, with 7 bases that match TRBD1. Germline V gene sequence: CDR1 LGHDT, CDR2 YNNKEL (reference sequence). The CDR3 contains 19 residues. J gave up 0 bases and V 1 base, and 12 bases lay outside the gene matches. The CDR3 bases are TGTGCCAGCAGCCAAGGAAGCCTTTCGACAGGGAACTCTGGAAACACCATATATTTT. It yields the protein CASSQGSLSTGNSGNTIYF.

The chain uses TRBV2 and TRBJ2-3; 10 bases map to TRBD2. The CDR3 has 15 amino acids. Germline loops: CDR1 SNHLY, CDR2 FYNNEI. The J segment lost 4 bases and the V segment lost 4 bases, leaving 5 bases of the junction unmatched. The CDR3 loop reads CASSGTAGGPDTQYF. CDR3 nucleotides: TGTGCCAGCAGTGGCACAGCGGGGGGGCCAGATACGCAGTATTTT.

The chain links TRBV5-4 to TRBJ1-1; possibly TRBD1 for D (6 bases). The CDR3 contains 15 residues. Germline V gene lookup returns CDR1 SGHNT and CDR2 YYREEE (reference sequence). Trimming left V 6 bases short and J 4 bases short, with 19 bases between. The CDR3 DNA sequence: TGTGCCAGCACCCTTGACAGGACGGTCAGCACTGAAGCTTTCTTT. Translated, it gives CASTLDRTVSTEAFF.

The CDR3 DNA sequence: TGTGCCAGCAGCCCTAGCATAAATGAGCAGTTCTTC. This encodes CASSPSINEQFF. The chain combines TRBV4-2 with TRBJ2-1; maybe TRBD2 (5 bases). Germline assignment: CDR1 LGHNA and CDR2 YNFKEQ. V lost 4 bases and J lost 7, with 8 bases in between. The CDR3 spans 12 residues.

The chain joins TRBV10-2 to TRBJ1-5; a weak D match, TRBD1 (6 bases). CDR3 length: 14 amino acids. V was pared by 2 bases and J by 5 bases, with 10 bases between. Germline CDR1 WSHSY, CDR2 SAAADI. CDR3 sequence: CASSERTEDQPQHF. For the CDR3, the DNA is TGCGCCAGCAGTGAGAGGACAGAGGATCAGCCCCAGCATTTT.

The V call is TRBV30, the J call TRBJ1-5; 9 positions agree with TRBD1. With 0 bases clipped from V and 8 bases from J, the junction kept 8 bases outside the gene matches. Looked up from germline, CDR1 is GTSNPN and CDR2 is SVGIG (reference sequence). The CDR3 length is 15 residues. DNA for the CDR3: TGTGCCTGGAGTGTCCCGGGACAGGGCGGTAAGCCCCAGCATTTT. Amino acid sequence: CAWSVPGQGGKPQHF. Variable domain in full (rest from reference TRBV30 and TRBJ1-5): SQTIHQWPATLVQPVGSPLSLECTVEGTSNPNLYWYRQAAGRGLQLLFYSVGIGQISSEVPQNLSASRPQDRQFILSSKKLLLSDSGFYLCAWSVPGQGGKPQHFGDGTRLSIL.

The V and J genes are TRBV28 and TRBJ2-3, with 11 bases lining up with TRBD2. Trimming cost V 8 bases and J 4 bases; bases outside gene matches: 8. The CDR3 covers 15 residues. Germline V CDR1 and CDR2: MDHEN, SYDVKM. The CDR3 here is CASHLAGGNPDTQYF. CDR3 coding DNA: TGTGCCAGCCATCTAGCGGGGGGCAACCCAGATACGCAGTATTTT.

The V gene is TRBV5-1, the J gene TRBJ1-1, with D possibly matching TRBD1 (5 bases). Germline loops: CDR1 SGHRS, CDR2 YFSETQ. This CDR3 contains 13 residues. Trimming took off 0 bases at V and 8 bases at J, with 11 bases between the two ends. CDR3 DNA sequence: TGCGCCAGCAGCTTGGTCCCGGGGGGAGAAGCTTTCTTT. It encodes CASSLVPGGEAFF. Based on the CDR3 plus reference TRBV5-1 and TRBJ1-1, the full variable domain is KAGVTQTPRYLIKTRGQQVTLSCSPISGHRSVSWYQQTPGQGLQFLFEYFSETQRNKGNFPGRFSGRQFSNSRSEMNVSTLELGDSALYLCASSLVPGGEAFFGQGTRLTVV.

The rearrangement uses TRBV30 and TRBJ2-5, with TRBD1 matching over 8 bases. The length of the CDR3 is 12 residues. Germline V lookup: CDR1 GTSNPN, CDR2 SVGIG (reference sequence). Germline trimming cut 6 bases from V and 5 bases from J; bases unmatched to any gene: 5. The CDR3 loop reads CACDRGGETQYF. The CDR3 DNA sequence: TGTGCCTGTGACAGGGGCGGCGAGACCCAGTACTTC.

This clone was counted only a few times. The chain couples TRBV27 to TRBJ1-5; D unresolved. The CDR3 runs to 15 residues. Per germline, CDR1 MNHEY and CDR2 SMNVEV (reference sequence). Trimming cost V 4 bases and J 5 bases, with 15 bases left between them. The CDR3 DNA is TGTGCCAGCAGTTGGAACGGGGTTCCCGATCAGCCCCAGCATTTT. It translates to CASSWNGVPDQPQHF.

V usage is TRBV7-2 and J usage is TRBJ1-4, with 10 bases aligning to TRBD1. Germline V lookup: CDR1 SGHTA, CDR2 FQGNSA. V lost 6 bases to trimming and J lost 6 bases; unmatched junction nucleotides: 16. The length of the CDR3 is 18 residues. The CDR3 protein is CASRITGTGALGYEKLFF. Here the CDR3 DNA reads TGTGCCAGCAGGATAACCGGGACAGGGGCCCTCGGCTATGAAAAACTGTTTTTT.

The V and J genes are TRBV13 and TRBJ1-4; TRBD1 agrees at 8 bases. CDR1 is PRHDT and CDR2 is FYEKMQ in the germline V gene (reference sequence). V was pared by 1 base and J by 3 bases, with 4 bases of the junction left unmatched. This CDR3 has 16 residues. CDR3 residues: CASSLAQQGANEKLFF. In nucleotides, the CDR3 is TGTGCCAGCAGCTTAGCCCAACAGGGGGCTAATGAAAAACTGTTTTTT.